Below are 14 T cell receptor beta chains sequenced from a single sample in a study of T cells in Graves' hyperthyroidism and ophthalmopathy. Template material for amplifying TCR beta CDR3 regions consisted of RNA transcripts. When the TCR CDR3 underwent first-round RT-PCR, the HTBI primer set was used. TCRdb called the multiplex PCR reads again in MiXCR, with one record for every CDR3 protein. The profile covers 700,000 to 950,000 distinct CDR3 sequences, with about a third appearing a single time and more than 25% taken by the ten largest. Sequenced: blood. Receptors originate from a woman in her 40s with Graves' hyperthyroidism.

J is TRBJ2-7 and V is TRBV10-2, with 7 bases fitting TRBD1. The CDR3 loop spans 11 amino acids. Germline CDR1 reads WSHSY; CDR2 reads SAAADI. Losses at the gene ends were 6 bases for V and 13 bases for J; bases not matched to a gene: 9. In DNA form, the CDR3 reads TGCGCCAGCAGGGCCTCGGGACAGACTTACTTC. Translating gives CASRASGQTYF.

The chain has TRBV24-1 and TRBJ2-1; unclear D gene. Germline values: CDR1 KGHDR, CDR2 SFDVKD. The length of the CDR3 is 12 residues. The V end lost 11 bases, the J end lost 5 bases, and 12 bases lay between the germline ends. The CDR3, as DNA: TGTGCCAGCTCGCGGTCGAACAATGAGCAGTTCTTC. Encoded protein: CASSRSNNEQFF.

This clonotype has only a few counts. The CDR3 loop reads CATSRDRLAGLAGELFF. CDR3 coding DNA: TGTGCCACCAGCAGAGATCGACTAGCGGGACTAGCCGGGGAGCTGTTTTTT. This rearrangement joins TRBV15 to TRBJ2-2; 11 bases map to TRBD2. V trimming: 0 bases; J trimming: 6 bases; junction bases outside the gene matches: 6. The CDR3 consists of 17 residues. The V gene's germline CDR1 is LNHNV and CDR2 YYDKDF (reference sequence). Full variable domain (outside the CDR3, taken from reference TRBV15 and TRBJ2-2): DAMVIQNPRYQVTQFGKPVTLSCSQTLNHNVMYWYQQKSSQAPKLLFHYYDKDFNNEADTPDNFQSRRPNTSFCFLDIRSPGLGDTAMYLCATSRDRLAGLAGELFFGEGSRLTVL.

The J gene is TRBJ2-5, the V gene TRBV24-1; D is unclear. V was cut by 3 bases and J by 5 bases, with 18 bases left in between. The CDR3 runs 16 residues. From germline, CDR1 is KGHDR and CDR2 SFDVKD. The CDR3 protein is CATSDRAALTRETQYF. CDR3 DNA: TGTGCCACCAGTGATAGGGCCGCGTTGACGAGGGAGACCCAGTACTTC.

Only a few counts were recorded for this clonotype. The rearrangement uses TRBV29-1 and TRBJ2-3, with D hard to call. V lost 5 bases and J lost 0, with 12 bases in between. The germline V gene encodes CDR1 SQVTM and CDR2 ANQGSEA. This CDR3 has 14 amino acids. The CDR3 DNA reads as TGCAGCGTTCGGTTCGGGCTTAGCACAGATACGCAGTATTTT. Its protein product is CSVRFGLSTDTQYF.

This clonotype was observed a few times. V gene TRBV4-1 combines with J gene TRBJ1-6, with unresolved D. The CDR3 length is 16 residues. V lost 2 bases, J lost 10 bases, and 18 bases lay in between. Germline values: CDR1 MGHRA, CDR2 YSYEKL. The CDR3 DNA follows: TGCGCCAGCAGCCAACCCAAGGACGGCCTCAAATCACCCCTCCACTTT. Its protein product is CASSQPKDGLKSPLHF.

The rearrangement joins TRBV9 to TRBJ1-1, with D possibly TRBD1 on 6 matching bases. Germline V gene lookup returns CDR1 SGDLS and CDR2 YYNGEE. Trimming left V 4 bases short and J 8 bases short, with 27 bases between. This CDR3 comprises 17 residues. The CDR3 spells CASSSVTGFLVALEAFF. Here the CDR3 DNA reads TGTGCCAGCAGCTCCGTGACAGGTTTTTTGGTTGCACTAGAAGCTTTCTTT.

The J gene is TRBJ2-7, the V gene TRBV7-9; the match to TRBD2 covers 11 bases. This CDR3 is 15 amino acids long. The germline gives CDR1 SEHNR, CDR2 FQNEAQ (reference sequence). V lost 1 base, J lost 3 bases, and 2 bases stayed unmatched. The CDR3 spells CASSLGTSGHYEQYF. The CDR3 region has the DNA TGTGCCAGCAGCTTAGGGACTAGCGGGCACTACGAGCAGTACTTC.

This chain links TRBV5-1 with TRBJ1-4; 7 bases align to TRBD1. V gave up 7 bases and J gave up 0 bases; unmatched junction bases: 12. The length of the CDR3 is 17 residues. Per the germline V gene, CDR1 is SGHRS and CDR2 is YFSETQ. CDR3 DNA sequence: TGCGCCAGCGGTCCCGGGACAGAGACAGCAACTAATGAAAAACTGTTTTTT. It translates to CASGPGTETATNEKLFF.

There are many counts of this clonotype. The V and J genes are TRBV29-1 and TRBJ1-3; D may be TRBD1 (5 bases). CDR1 and CDR2 (germline): SQVTM, ANQGSEA. V lost 4 bases and J lost 4, with 14 bases in between. CDR3 length: 14 residues. CDR3: CSVGGTGSGNTIYF. CDR3 bases: TGCAGCGTTGGGGGAACAGGTTCCGGAAACACCATATATTTT. The variable domain in full, with the rest retrieved from reference TRBV29-1 and TRBJ1-3, is SAVISQKPSRDICQRGTSLTIQCQVDSQVTMMFWYRQQPGQSLTLIATANQGSEATYESGFVIDKFPISRPNLTFSTLTVSNMSPEDSSIYLCSVGGTGSGNTIYFGEGSWLTVV.

This clonotype occurred many times. The V call is TRBV2, the J call TRBJ1-5; possible D gene TRBD1, 5 bases. Germline V CDR1 and CDR2: SNHLY, FYNNEI. The CDR3 is made up of 15 amino acids. V lost 4 bases and J lost 7, with 17 bases in between. Written as DNA, the CDR3 is TGTGCCAGCAGTGGAGTGGGGCTTCCGATCCAGCCCCAGCATTTT. Translated, it gives CASSGVGLPIQPQHF.

In this sample, this clonotype turned up many times. The rearrangement joins TRBV11-2 to TRBJ1-2; TRBD1 agrees at 8 bases. The CDR3 has 13 residues. Per the germline V gene, CDR1 is SGHAT and CDR2 is FQNNGV. The junction had 5 bases not matched to a gene; V was cut back by 1 base and J by 10 bases. In nucleotides, the CDR3 is TGTGCCAGCAGCTTAGCTCCAGGGGGCGTCTACACCTTC. Translation: CASSLAPGGVYTF.

Of note for this clonotype: This may stem from a read error, because a much larger clone lies one nucleotide away. The chain employs TRBV2 and TRBJ1-2, with 7 bases fitting TRBD1. CDR1 SNHLY and CDR2 FYNNEI come from the germline V gene. Trimming removed 8 bases from V and 0 bases from J; junction bases left unmatched: 6. The CDR3 sequence is 14 residues long. The CDR3 here is CASGWDRANYGYTF. The CDR3 DNA follows: TGTGCCAGCGGTTGGGACAGAGCTAACTATGGCTACACCTTC.

This rearrangement joins TRBV14 to TRBJ2-3; D is unresolved. The CDR3 has 12 amino acids. Germline V CDR1 and CDR2: SGHDN, FVKESK. Trimming took 4 bases from V and 4 from J, leaving 6 bases between them. The CDR3 DNA follows: TGTGCCAGCAGCCCAAGACCAGATACGCAGTATTTT. Translated: CASSPRPDTQYF.